The present TCR beta chain was sequenced within a study of T-cell memory formation after mild COVID-19. This clonotype was seen a handful of times. This CDR3 has 15 amino acids. Germline-derived CDR1 and CDR2 are DFQATT and SNEGSKA (reference sequence). V lost 4 bases and J 0 bases, leaving 12 bases between the germline ends. TCRdb passed the 5' RACE reads through MiXCR, listing each CDR3 protein once. Among 350,000 to 450,000 distinct CDR3 sequences, under 15% were seen once, and the ten largest hold about 20%. The rearrangement uses TRBV20-1 and TRBJ1-4; D perhaps matches TRBD1 (6 bases). Input material: PBMCs or a T cell subset sorted from them (not recorded which). The origin of this receptor is a man aged 18 to 30 who had mild COVID-19 (a few samples of this study predate the infection). Cell type and time point are not known. Here the CDR3 DNA reads TGCAGTGCTATCGGTCAGGGGACAACTAATGAAAAACTGTTTTTT. The encoded protein is CSAIGQGTTNEKLFF.